These T cell receptor beta chains were read from a single sample in a study of graft-versus-host responses after intestinal transplantation. Generated by immunoSEQ multiplex PCR, the TCRdb table keeps only in-frame clones and is missing some. The table shows almost 55,000 clones, with 75% to 95% occurring only once. Material: PBMCs, obtained roughly 680 days after intestinal transplant. The origin of the receptors is a human patient who received an intestinal transplant, so some T cells may come from the graft donor. The CDR3 runs from the conserved cysteine through the conserved F or W. The order of the fields is CDR3 DNA, CDR3 protein, clone size, V gene, J gene, D gene. The D gene is left open where the match is weak. A row's size may be missing; if present it is once, few, many or a size class.

cdr3_nt: TGTGCCAGCAGCCAAGTCTCGGGGACCGGGGAGCTGTTTTTT
cdr3_aa: CASSQVSGTGELFF
clone_size: -
v_call: TRBV14
j_call: TRBJ2-2
d_call: -

cdr3_nt: TGTGCCAGCAGCCTCAGGGCTGGTGAAGCTTTCTTT
cdr3_aa: CASSLRAGEAFF
clone_size: once
v_call: TRBV11-2
j_call: TRBJ1-1
d_call: -

cdr3_nt: TGTGCCAGCAGCGCGAGCCCGACAGTCTCCTACGAGCAGTACTTC
cdr3_aa: CASSASPTVSYEQYF
clone_size: -
v_call: TRBV6-6
j_call: TRBJ2-7
d_call: -

cdr3_nt: TGTGCCAGCAGTCAGACAGGGATTATGAACACTGAAGCTTTCTTT
cdr3_aa: CASSQTGIMNTEAFF
clone_size: -
v_call: TRBV25-1
j_call: TRBJ1-1
d_call: TRBD1

cdr3_nt: TGCGCCAGCAGCATTCAAGAGACCCAGTACTTC
cdr3_aa: CASSIQETQYF
clone_size: once
v_call: TRBV5-1
j_call: TRBJ2-5
d_call: -

cdr3_nt: TGTGCCAGCAGTGAATGGGGGGGAAACAATGAGCAGTTCTTC
cdr3_aa: CASSEWGGNNEQFF
clone_size: -
v_call: TRBV25-1
j_call: TRBJ2-1
d_call: TRBD2

cdr3_nt: TGTGCCAGTACTCTCGACAGGGATCAGCCCCAGCATTTT
cdr3_aa: CASTLDRDQPQHF
clone_size: -
v_call: TRBV19
j_call: TRBJ1-5
d_call: TRBD1

cdr3_nt: TGTGCCAGCAGCTCGTGGGGGGCAGAATATCAGCCCCAGCATTTT
cdr3_aa: CASSSWGAEYQPQHF
clone_size: -
v_call: TRBV7-2
j_call: TRBJ1-5
d_call: -

cdr3_nt: TGTGCCAGCAGCGTAGGCAACAGCTACACCGGGGAGCTGTTTTTT
cdr3_aa: CASSVGNSYTGELFF
clone_size: -
v_call: TRBV9
j_call: TRBJ2-2
d_call: -

cdr3_nt: TGTGCCAGCAGCTTATTAGGCGGCAGGAATAATGAAAAACTGTTTTTT
cdr3_aa: CASSLLGGRNNEKLFF
clone_size: few
v_call: TRBV7-6
j_call: TRBJ1-4
d_call: -

cdr3_nt: TGTGCCAGCAGCCCGCGGACAGGGGACGCCCACGAGCAGTACTTC
cdr3_aa: CASSPRTGDAHEQYF
clone_size: -
v_call: TRBV13
j_call: TRBJ2-7
d_call: TRBD1

cdr3_nt: TGTGCCAGCAGCTGGAGTGGAGGGACTGAAGCTTTCTTT
cdr3_aa: CASSWSGGTEAFF
clone_size: -
v_call: TRBV7-9
j_call: TRBJ1-1
d_call: -

cdr3_nt: TGTGCCAGCAGTCCCCGGGACACGACCTATGGCTACACCTTC
cdr3_aa: CASSPRDTTYGYTF
clone_size: -
v_call: TRBV27
j_call: TRBJ1-2
d_call: -

cdr3_nt: TGTGCCAGCTCACCACCGCTAGCGGGGGGCCCGGAGACCTACAATGAGCAGTTCTTC
cdr3_aa: CASSPPLAGGPETYNEQFF
clone_size: -
v_call: TRBV18
j_call: TRBJ2-1
d_call: TRBD2

cdr3_nt: TGTGCCAGCAGTGATCAGGGCGAGCAGTACTTC
cdr3_aa: CASSDQGEQYF
clone_size: -
v_call: TRBV2
j_call: TRBJ2-7
d_call: -

cdr3_nt: TGTGCCAGCAGCTGGGCAGGTGTAAACCAAGAGACCCAGTACTTC
cdr3_aa: CASSWAGVNQETQYF
clone_size: -
v_call: TRBV5-5
j_call: TRBJ2-5
d_call: -

cdr3_nt: TGTGCCAGCAGCTTGTCAGTGTTCAAGGCGGCTTTCTTT
cdr3_aa: CASSLSVFKAAFF
clone_size: -
v_call: TRBV5-6
j_call: TRBJ1-1
d_call: -

cdr3_nt: TGTGCCTGGAGTGTGACTGTCGGCGGCTACACCTTC
cdr3_aa: CAWSVTVGGYTF
clone_size: -
v_call: TRBV30
j_call: TRBJ1-2
d_call: -

cdr3_nt: TGCGCCAGCAGCTTCCGGGACACCCAAGAGACCCAGTACTTC
cdr3_aa: CASSFRDTQETQYF
clone_size: -
v_call: TRBV5-1
j_call: TRBJ2-5
d_call: -

cdr3_nt: TGTGCCAGCAGCTTCCAAGATGGGACAGGCTATGGCTACACCTTC
cdr3_aa: CASSFQDGTGYGYTF
clone_size: -
v_call: TRBV9
j_call: TRBJ1-2
d_call: TRBD1

cdr3_nt: TGTGCCAGCAGCTTCGGGACAGGGGAAAATGGGGCATATGGCTACACCTTC
cdr3_aa: CASSFGTGENGAYGYTF
clone_size: -
v_call: TRBV7-7
j_call: TRBJ1-2
d_call: TRBD1

cdr3_nt: TGTGCCAGCAGCCCGGGACTTTGGGAGACCCAGTACTTC
cdr3_aa: CASSPGLWETQYF
clone_size: -
v_call: TRBV14
j_call: TRBJ2-5
d_call: -

cdr3_nt: TGTGCCAGCAGACCCTCCACTGGGAACACTGAAGCTTTCTTT
cdr3_aa: CASRPSTGNTEAFF
clone_size: -
v_call: TRBV11-2
j_call: TRBJ1-1
d_call: -

cdr3_nt: TGCAGCTTTGGGGTTGCGGAGACCCAGTACTTC
cdr3_aa: CSFGVAETQYF
clone_size: -
v_call: TRBV29-1
j_call: TRBJ2-5
d_call: -

cdr3_nt: TGTGCCAGCAGTTTTAGGGGGACGTACGAGCAGTACTTC
cdr3_aa: CASSFRGTYEQYF
clone_size: -
v_call: TRBV6-5
j_call: TRBJ2-7
d_call: -

cdr3_nt: TGCGCCAGCAGCTTCGGAACTAATGAAAAACTGTTTTTT
cdr3_aa: CASSFGTNEKLFF
clone_size: -
v_call: TRBV5-1
j_call: TRBJ1-4
d_call: -

cdr3_nt: TGTGCCAGCAGCTTAAACACAGGGTACTTCGACGAGCAGTACTTC
cdr3_aa: CASSLNTGYFDEQYF
clone_size: -
v_call: TRBV7-9
j_call: TRBJ2-7
d_call: -

cdr3_nt: TGCGCCAGCAGCCATCCTTCTAGCGGGGGCTCCTACGAGCAGTACTTC
cdr3_aa: CASSHPSSGGSYEQYF
clone_size: -
v_call: TRBV4-1
j_call: TRBJ2-7
d_call: TRBD2

cdr3_nt: TGCGCCAGCAGCCAAGGTGGAGGCCTAAATCAGCCCCAGCATTTT
cdr3_aa: CASSQGGGLNQPQHF
clone_size: -
v_call: TRBV4-1
j_call: TRBJ1-5
d_call: -

cdr3_nt: TGTGCCAGCCCCGGGGAGAAGAACACTGAAGCTTTCTTT
cdr3_aa: CASPGEKNTEAFF
clone_size: -
v_call: TRBV11-2
j_call: TRBJ1-1
d_call: -

cdr3_nt: TGTGCCAGTAGTTTTGCAGGGAAGTACGAGCAGTACTTC
cdr3_aa: CASSFAGKYEQYF
clone_size: -
v_call: TRBV19
j_call: TRBJ2-7
d_call: -

cdr3_nt: TGTGCCAGCAGCTCTGCGTTGGGGGGGGATGGCTACACCTTC
cdr3_aa: CASSSALGGDGYTF
clone_size: -
v_call: TRBV5-4
j_call: TRBJ1-2
d_call: -

cdr3_nt: TGTGCCATCAGGGGGGTCACAGATACGCAGTATTTT
cdr3_aa: CAIRGVTDTQYF
clone_size: -
v_call: TRBV10-3
j_call: TRBJ2-3
d_call: -

cdr3_nt: TGTGCCAGCAGCGCCGGGCCAGGGGAGGGGACTGAAGCTTTCTTT
cdr3_aa: CASSAGPGEGTEAFF
clone_size: -
v_call: TRBV7-9
j_call: TRBJ1-1
d_call: -

cdr3_nt: TGTGCCAGCTCGCCAAACAATGAGCAGTTCTTC
cdr3_aa: CASSPNNEQFF
clone_size: -
v_call: TRBV18
j_call: TRBJ2-1
d_call: -

cdr3_nt: TGTGCCAGCAGCACCACAGATACGCAGTATTTT
cdr3_aa: CASSTTDTQYF
clone_size: -
v_call: TRBV2
j_call: TRBJ2-3
d_call: -

cdr3_nt: TGTGCCAGCAGCCGAGACAGGCTCAACGGCTACACCTTC
cdr3_aa: CASSRDRLNGYTF
clone_size: -
v_call: TRBV7-9
j_call: TRBJ1-2
d_call: -

cdr3_nt: TGTGCCGTACGGCGGGGAGGGGTAGAGACCCAGTACTTC
cdr3_aa: CAVRRGGVETQYF
clone_size: -
v_call: TRBV7-8
j_call: TRBJ2-5
d_call: TRBD2

cdr3_nt: TGCGCCAGCAGCATTACCGCGGGGGGCCAAGAGACCCAGTACTTC
cdr3_aa: CASSITAGGQETQYF
clone_size: -
v_call: TRBV5-1
j_call: TRBJ2-5
d_call: TRBD2

cdr3_nt: TGTGCCAGCAGCTTATTCGGGGACGCCGGCTACGAGCAGTACTTC
cdr3_aa: CASSLFGDAGYEQYF
clone_size: -
v_call: TRBV7-9
j_call: TRBJ2-7
d_call: -

cdr3_nt: TGTGCCAGCAGCTTAAGGGGTGCCCAGTACTTC
cdr3_aa: CASSLRGAQYF
clone_size: once
v_call: TRBV7-9
j_call: TRBJ2-5
d_call: -

cdr3_nt: TGTGCCAGCAGCTTCGACAGGGTTAATTCACCCCTCCACTTT
cdr3_aa: CASSFDRVNSPLHF
clone_size: -
v_call: TRBV5-4
j_call: TRBJ1-6
d_call: TRBD1

cdr3_nt: TGTGCCATTAGGGGGCGGGTTGTCACAGATACGCAGTATTTT
cdr3_aa: CAIRGRVVTDTQYF
clone_size: -
v_call: TRBV7-2
j_call: TRBJ2-3
d_call: TRBD1

cdr3_nt: TGTGCCAGCAGCCGAGACAGATCTGGAAACACCATATATTTT
cdr3_aa: CASSRDRSGNTIYF
clone_size: -
v_call: TRBV7-9
j_call: TRBJ1-3
d_call: -

cdr3_nt: TGTGCCAGCACCCCGACTAGCGGGGCCTACAATGAGCAGTTCTTC
cdr3_aa: CASTPTSGAYNEQFF
clone_size: -
v_call: TRBV6-5
j_call: TRBJ2-1
d_call: TRBD2

cdr3_nt: TGTGCCAGCAGTTCAACCCGGGACAACCACTACAATGAGCAGTTCTTC
cdr3_aa: CASSSTRDNHYNEQFF
clone_size: few
v_call: TRBV6-6
j_call: TRBJ2-1
d_call: -

cdr3_nt: TGTGCCAGCAGCCAGACAGGGGACCGAGAGACCCAGTACTTC
cdr3_aa: CASSQTGDRETQYF
clone_size: -
v_call: TRBV28
j_call: TRBJ2-5
d_call: TRBD1

cdr3_nt: TGTGCCAGCAGCTTAGGGACTACCGCCTACGAGCAGTACTTC
cdr3_aa: CASSLGTTAYEQYF
clone_size: -
v_call: TRBV9
j_call: TRBJ2-7
d_call: TRBD2

cdr3_nt: TGTGCCAGCAGCTTAGCAGGTCACTACGAGCAGTACTTC
cdr3_aa: CASSLAGHYEQYF
clone_size: -
v_call: TRBV5-5
j_call: TRBJ2-7
d_call: -

cdr3_nt: TGTGCCAGCTCACTCAGGACAGGGAGGGTTGGCGAGCAGTACTTC
cdr3_aa: CASSLRTGRVGEQYF
clone_size: -
v_call: TRBV18
j_call: TRBJ2-7
d_call: -

cdr3_nt: TGTGCCAGCAGGCCGAGTTCCTACGAGCAGTACTTC
cdr3_aa: CASRPSSYEQYF
clone_size: -
v_call: TRBV5-3
j_call: TRBJ2-7
d_call: -

cdr3_nt: TGTGCCAGCAGTGAAGAGACCCAGTACTTC
cdr3_aa: CASSEETQYF
clone_size: -
v_call: TRBV6-1
j_call: TRBJ2-5
d_call: -

cdr3_nt: TGTGCCAGTAGGCAAGCAGGTGCCGAAAGTGGCTACACCTTC
cdr3_aa: CASRQAGAESGYTF
clone_size: -
v_call: TRBV19
j_call: TRBJ1-2
d_call: -